Below are 10 T cell receptor beta chains sequenced from a single sample in a study of shared clonotypes between healthy human individuals. Assay: immunoSEQ multiplex PCR; the TCRdb copy retains only in-frame clones and omits some. The data contain about 1.5 million clones, 95% to 97% of them seen just once; the ten biggest clones take up approximately 1.1%. Material for sequencing was naive CD4+ T cells sorted from blood. This sample's subset: CD45RA+ positively selected. The receptors derive from a man aged 25-45 years in good health.

V usage is TRBV10-2 and J usage is TRBJ2-1; 9 bases are a match to TRBD2. The junction had 6 bases not matched to a gene; V was cut back by 7 bases and J by 8 bases. The CDR3 runs 13 residues. In germline, CDR1 is WSHSY, CDR2 SAAADI. CDR3 region: CASKISGRYEQFF. Here the CDR3 DNA reads TGCGCCAGCAAGATTAGCGGGAGATATGAGCAGTTCTTC.

This clone appeared a single time. The J gene is TRBJ2-1, the V gene TRBV9; D is possibly TRBD2 (6 bases). The CDR3 consists of 16 residues. Germline V lookup: CDR1 SGDLS, CDR2 YYNGEE. Trimming pared 1 base from V and 0 bases from J, leaving 11 bases between. CDR3 nucleotides: TGTGCCAGCAGCGTATTAGCGGTGAGCTCCTACAATGAGCAGTTCTTC. Translated, it gives CASSVLAVSSYNEQFF.

The chain has TRBV11-1 and TRBJ2-1; tentative D call: TRBD1 (6 bases). Germline CDR1 reads SGHAT; CDR2 reads FQDESV (reference sequence). The CDR3 is 17 residues long. V gave up 7 bases and J gave up 2 bases, with 21 bases separating them. The CDR3 bases are TGTGCCAGCACACCTTTGGGGGCTTCCTTTACCTACAATGAGCAGTTCTTC. Translation gives CASTPLGASFTYNEQFF.

The V call is TRBV7-6, the J call TRBJ2-1; 15 bases are shared with TRBD2. This CDR3 is built from 17 residues. The germline V gene has CDR1 SGHVS and CDR2 FNYEAQ. V lost 5 bases to trimming and J lost 7 bases; unmatched junction nucleotides: 9. Here the CDR3 reads CASSPGLAGGPRNEQFF. CDR3 coding DNA: TGTGCCAGCAGCCCCGGACTAGCGGGAGGGCCGAGAAATGAGCAGTTCTTC.

The chain couples TRBV27 to TRBJ1-2; 7 bases agree with TRBD1. The J segment lost 4 bases and the V segment lost 6 bases, leaving 11 bases of the junction unmatched. The CDR3 has 15 amino acids. Per germline, CDR1 MNHEY and CDR2 SMNVEV (reference sequence). The CDR3 sequence: CASRGRGRVGYGYTF. The CDR3 DNA follows: TGTGCCAGCAGGGGGAGGGGGCGAGTCGGCTATGGCTACACCTTC.

V usage is TRBV5-6 and J usage is TRBJ2-1, with 12 bases aligning to TRBD2. In germline, CDR1 is SGHDT, CDR2 YYEEEE. With 4 bases clipped from V and 3 bases from J, the junction kept 8 bases outside the gene matches. This CDR3 is built from 17 residues. The chain's CDR3 is CASSPQLAGGSYNEQFF. CDR3 DNA sequence: TGTGCCAGCAGCCCTCAACTAGCGGGAGGTAGCTACAATGAGCAGTTCTTC.

The V gene is TRBV25-1, the J gene TRBJ2-2; D is undetermined. With 5 bases removed from V and 6 bases from J, the gap between germline ends came to 10 bases. The CDR3 contains 13 residues. Germline V gene sequence: CDR1 MGHDK, CDR2 SYGVNS. CDR3 sequence: CASSPLIAGELFF. The CDR3 nucleotides read TGTGCCAGCAGTCCCCTCATCGCCGGGGAGCTGTTTTTT.

This rearrangement joins TRBV28 to TRBJ1-2; TRBD1 is a possible D gene (6 bases). Germline V gene sequence: CDR1 MDHEN, CDR2 SYDVKM. V lost 6 bases, J lost 0 bases, and 17 bases lay in between. This CDR3 contains 16 residues. The CDR3 region has the DNA TGTGCCAGCAGCGTATGGGGGGCGGTAGCTAACTATGGCTACACCTTC. It codes for CASSVWGAVANYGYTF.

The V gene is TRBV5-1, the J gene TRBJ1-6; D ambiguous. Germline-derived CDR1 and CDR2 are SGHRS and YFSETQ. The CDR3 spans 15 residues. The ends were cut back, 1 base at V and 1 base at J, with 6 bases in the middle. In DNA, the CDR3 is TGCGCCAGCAGCTTGTCTCTGTCCTATAATTCACCCCTCCACTTT. It codes for CASSLSLSYNSPLHF.

The table lists this clone with a count of one. The chain is built from TRBV11-2 and TRBJ1-2, with D tentatively TRBD1 (5 bases). Trimming took 8 bases from V and 6 from J, leaving 7 bases between them. There are 10 residues in the CDR3. Germline V gene lookup returns CDR1 SGHAT and CDR2 FQNNGV. The CDR3: CASGGDGYTF. Written as DNA, the CDR3 is TGTGCCAGCGGGGGAGATGGCTACACCTTC.